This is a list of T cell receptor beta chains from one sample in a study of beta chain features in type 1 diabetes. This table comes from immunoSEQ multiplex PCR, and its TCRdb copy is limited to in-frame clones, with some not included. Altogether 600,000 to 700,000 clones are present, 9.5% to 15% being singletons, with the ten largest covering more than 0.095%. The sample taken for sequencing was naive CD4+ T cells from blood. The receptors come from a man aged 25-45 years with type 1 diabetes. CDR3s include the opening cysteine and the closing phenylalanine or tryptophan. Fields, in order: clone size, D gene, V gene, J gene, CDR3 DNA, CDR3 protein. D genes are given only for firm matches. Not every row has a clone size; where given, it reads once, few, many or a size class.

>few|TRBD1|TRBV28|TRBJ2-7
TGTGCCAGCGGGCAGGGGGTTCACTACGAGCAGTACTTC
CASGQGVHYEQYF
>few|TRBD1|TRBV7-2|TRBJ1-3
TGTGCCACCAGGACAGGGACTAACTCTGGAAACACCATATATTTT
CATRTGTNSGNTIYF
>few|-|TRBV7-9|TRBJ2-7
TGTGCCAGCAGCCCAGCTCAGGGAGCTACGTCGAAGCAGTACTTC
CASSPAQGATSKQYF
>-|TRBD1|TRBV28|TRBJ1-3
TGTGCCAGCAGTTCGGGACAGGGGAGTGGAAACACCATATATTTT
CASSSGQGSGNTIYF
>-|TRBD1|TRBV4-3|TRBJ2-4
TGCGCCAGCAGCCAAGATAGAAGCGGGACAGGGGAGGTCAAAAACATTCAGTACTTC
CASSQDRSGTGEVKNIQYF
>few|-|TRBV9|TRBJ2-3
TGTGCCAGCAGCGTACAAGCGCAGGCGCTCACAGATACGCAGTATTTT
CASSVQAQALTDTQYF
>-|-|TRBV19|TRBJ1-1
TGTGCCAGTAGTTTCTACACTGAAGCTTTCTTT
CASSFYTEAFF
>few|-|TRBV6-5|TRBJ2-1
TGTGCCAGCAGTTACAGCTGGGGGCTGTACAATGAGCAGTTCTTC
CASSYSWGLYNEQFF
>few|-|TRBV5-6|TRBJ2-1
TGTGCCAGCAGCCCCTGGGTTTACAATGAGCAGTTCTTC
CASSPWVYNEQFF
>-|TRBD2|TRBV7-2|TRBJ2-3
TGTGCCAGCAGCCCCCGGGGACTAGCGGGGGGCACAGATACGCAGTATTTT
CASSPRGLAGGTDTQYF
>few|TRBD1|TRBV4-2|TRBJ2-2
TGTGCCAGCAGCTTCCGCTCGACCGGGACAGGAGTCACCGGGGAGCTGTTTTTT
CASSFRSTGTGVTGELFF